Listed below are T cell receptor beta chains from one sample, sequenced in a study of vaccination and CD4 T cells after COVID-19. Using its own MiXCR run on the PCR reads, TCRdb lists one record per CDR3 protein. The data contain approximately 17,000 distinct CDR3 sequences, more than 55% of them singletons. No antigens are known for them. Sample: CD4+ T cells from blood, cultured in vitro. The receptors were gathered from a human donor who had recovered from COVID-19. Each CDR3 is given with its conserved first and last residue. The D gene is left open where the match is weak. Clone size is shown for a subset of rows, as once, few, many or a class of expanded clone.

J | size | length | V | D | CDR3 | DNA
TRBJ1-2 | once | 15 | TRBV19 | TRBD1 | CASSTGQAAYYGYTF | TGTGCCAGTAGTACCGGACAGGCGGCTTACTATGGCTACACCTTC
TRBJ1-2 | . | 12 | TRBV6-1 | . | CASRQGDYGYTF | TGTGCCAGCAGACAGGGAGACTATGGCTACACCTTC
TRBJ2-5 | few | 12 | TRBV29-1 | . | CSATQGGETQYF | TGCAGCGCCACACAGGGGGGGGAGACCCAGTACTTC
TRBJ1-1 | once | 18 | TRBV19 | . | CASSIRGLRGGENTEAFF | TGTGCCAGTAGCATCCGGGGCCTTCGGGGGGGCGAAAACACTGAAGCTTTCTTT
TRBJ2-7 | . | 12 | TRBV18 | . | CASSPLGHEQYF | TGTGCCAGCTCACCACTCGGGCACGAGCAGTACTTC
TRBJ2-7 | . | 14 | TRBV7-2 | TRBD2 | CASSSGLVSYEQYF | TGTGCCAGCAGCTCCGGACTAGTGAGCTACGAGCAGTACTTC
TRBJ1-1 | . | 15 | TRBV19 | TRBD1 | CASSLGTGANTEAFF | TGTGCCAGTAGTCTCGGGACAGGGGCAAACACTGAAGCTTTCTTT
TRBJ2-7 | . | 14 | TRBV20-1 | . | CSARGLENPYEQYF | TGCAGTGCTAGAGGACTCGAAAACCCCTACGAGCAGTACTTC
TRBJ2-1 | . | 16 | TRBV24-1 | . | CATSGQDRHSYNEQFF | TGTGCCACCAGTGGCCAGGACAGACACTCCTACAATGAGCAGTTCTTC
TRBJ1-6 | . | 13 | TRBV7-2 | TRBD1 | CASSLQGGSPLHF | TGTGCCAGCAGCTTACAGGGGGGATCACCCCTCCACTTT
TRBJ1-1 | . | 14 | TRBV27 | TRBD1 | CASSQQGSRTEAFF | TGTGCCAGCAGTCAACAGGGGTCTCGGACTGAAGCTTTCTTT
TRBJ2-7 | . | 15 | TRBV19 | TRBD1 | CASSIKTGAPYEQYF | TGTGCCAGTAGTATAAAGACAGGGGCACCCTACGAGCAGTACTTC
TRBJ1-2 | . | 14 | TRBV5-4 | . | CASSLPQGSYGYTF | TGTGCCAGCAGCTTGCCACAGGGCAGCTATGGCTACACCTTC
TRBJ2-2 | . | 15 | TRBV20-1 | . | CSARVWDSGNGELFF | TGCAGTGCTAGAGTTTGGGATAGCGGTAACGGGGAGCTGTTTTTT
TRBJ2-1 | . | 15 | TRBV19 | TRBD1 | CASSRRTGVNNEQFF | TGTGCCAGTAGTAGGAGGACAGGGGTGAACAATGAGCAGTTCTTC
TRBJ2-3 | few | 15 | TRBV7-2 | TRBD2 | CASRRTSGPTDTQYF | TGTGCCAGCAGAAGGACTAGCGGACCTACAGATACGCAGTATTTT
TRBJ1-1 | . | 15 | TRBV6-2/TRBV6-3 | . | CASGGQVGLNTEAFF | TGTGCCAGCGGGGGGCAGGTAGGGTTGAACACTGAAGCTTTCTTT
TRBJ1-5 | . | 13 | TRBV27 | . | CASSNRNNQPQHF | TGTGCCAGCAGCAACAGGAACAATCAGCCCCAGCATTTT
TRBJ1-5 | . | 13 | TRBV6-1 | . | CASSGTRSQPQHF | TGTGCCAGCTCCGGGACAAGGAGTCAGCCCCAGCATTTT
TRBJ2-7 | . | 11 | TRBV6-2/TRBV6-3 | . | CASSLTYEQYF | TGTGCCAGCAGTTTAACGTACGAGCAGTACTTC
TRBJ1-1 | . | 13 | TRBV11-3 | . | CASSKSEEAEAFF | TGTGCCAGCAGCAAGTCTGAAGAGGCTGAAGCTTTCTTT
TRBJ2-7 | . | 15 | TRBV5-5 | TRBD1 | CASSLEGALFYEQYF | TGTGCCAGCAGCTTGGAGGGGGCACTTTTCTACGAGCAGTACTTC
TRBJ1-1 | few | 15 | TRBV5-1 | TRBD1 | CASSTLTGGNTEAFF | TGCGCCAGCAGCACCCTGACAGGGGGCAACACTGAAGCTTTCTTT
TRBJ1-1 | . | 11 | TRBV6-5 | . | CASSWRGRAFF | TGTGCCAGCAGTTGGAGGGGAAGGGCTTTCTTT
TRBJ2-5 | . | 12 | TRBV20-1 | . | CSARPPQETQYF | TGCAGTGCTAGACCTCCCCAAGAGACCCAGTACTTC
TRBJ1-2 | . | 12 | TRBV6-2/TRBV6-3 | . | CASSRQGSGYTF | TGTGCCAGCAGTCGCCAGGGGTCTGGCTACACCTTC
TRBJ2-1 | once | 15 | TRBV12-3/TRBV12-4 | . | CASSPERSRGDEQFF | TGTGCCAGCAGTCCCGAGCGGTCCCGAGGGGATGAGCAGTTCTTC